The sequence of this TCR beta chain was determined in a study of regulatory T cells in long-lasting Graves disease. There are 16 residues in the CDR3. J was trimmed by 7 bases and V by 0 bases; bases with no gene match: 5. Per the germline V gene, CDR1 is SGDLS and CDR2 is YYNGEE. As to time point: newly diagnosed GD, antithyroid drugs for less than 3 months. Making the TCR library involved RNA that had been extracted from PBMCs. Criteria from the American Thyroid Association guidelines were applied to diagnose Graves' disease. Tubes containing EDTA received roughly 10 milliliters of drawn peripheral blood. This clonotype has at least ten counts. According to the study, TCR beta libraries were built with iRepertoire HTBI primers and CDR3-region Arm-PCR. TCRdb called the multiplex PCR reads again in MiXCR, with one record for every CDR3 protein. The table includes 350,000 to 550,000 distinct CDR3 sequences, just under 15% detected once.

These data also formed part of another study, on T cells in Graves' hyperthyroidism and ophthalmopathy. That publication notes: A patient was excluded if there was uncontrolled infection, other autoimmune disease, pregnancy or lactation. Most thyroid clonotypes that were expanded above 0.001 also turned up in blood.

This clonotype was obtained from a woman in her 30s with Graves disease. The sample consisted of peripheral blood mononuclear cells (PBMCs), taken at new diagnosis, from a patient treated with antithyroid drugs. This chain connects TRBV9 to TRBJ2-2, with 11 bases aligning to TRBD1. CDR3: CASSVGGTGGLGELFF. The CDR3 nucleotides read TGTGCCAGCAGCGTAGGCGGGACAGGGGGTCTCGGGGAGCTGTTTTTT.